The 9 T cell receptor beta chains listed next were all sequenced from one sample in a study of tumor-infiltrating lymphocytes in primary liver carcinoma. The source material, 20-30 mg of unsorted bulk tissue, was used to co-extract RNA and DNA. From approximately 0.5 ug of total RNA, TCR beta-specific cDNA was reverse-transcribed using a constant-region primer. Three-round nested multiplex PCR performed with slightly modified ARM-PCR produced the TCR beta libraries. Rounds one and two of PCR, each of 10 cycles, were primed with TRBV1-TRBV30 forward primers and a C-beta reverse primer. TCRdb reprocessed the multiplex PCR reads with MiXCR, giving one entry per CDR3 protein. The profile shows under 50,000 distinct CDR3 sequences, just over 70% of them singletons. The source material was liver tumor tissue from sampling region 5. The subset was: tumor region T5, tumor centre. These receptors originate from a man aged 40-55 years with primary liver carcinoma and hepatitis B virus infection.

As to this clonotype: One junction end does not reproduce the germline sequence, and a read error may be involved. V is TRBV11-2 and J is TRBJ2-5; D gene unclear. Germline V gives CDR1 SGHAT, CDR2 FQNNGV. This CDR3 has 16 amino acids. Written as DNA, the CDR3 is TGCGCAAGCAGATCCCGTGACTCGGCCCACCAAGAGGCCCAGTACTTC. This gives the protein CASRSRDSAHQEAQYF.

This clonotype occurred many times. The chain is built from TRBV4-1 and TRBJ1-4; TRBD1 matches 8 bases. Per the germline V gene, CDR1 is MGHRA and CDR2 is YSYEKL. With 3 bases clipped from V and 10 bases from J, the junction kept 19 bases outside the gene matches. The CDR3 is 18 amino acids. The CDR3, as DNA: TGCGCCAGCAGCCACCCCGGGGGGGAAACAGGGGGGATGGGAAAACTGTTTTTT. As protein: CASSHPGGETGGMGKLFF.

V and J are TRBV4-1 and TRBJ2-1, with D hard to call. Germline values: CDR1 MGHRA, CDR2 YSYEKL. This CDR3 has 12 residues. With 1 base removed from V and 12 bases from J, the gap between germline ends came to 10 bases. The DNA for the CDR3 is TGCGCCAGCAGCCAAGTAGGAACCGGGCAGTTCTTC. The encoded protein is CASSQVGTGQFF.

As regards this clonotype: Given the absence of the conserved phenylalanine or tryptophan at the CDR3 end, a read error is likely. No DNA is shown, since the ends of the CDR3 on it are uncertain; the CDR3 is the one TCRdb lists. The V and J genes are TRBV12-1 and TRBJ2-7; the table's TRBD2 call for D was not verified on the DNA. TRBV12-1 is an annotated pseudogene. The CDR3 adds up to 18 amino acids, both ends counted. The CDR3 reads CASSLREVAGSTSYEQYL.

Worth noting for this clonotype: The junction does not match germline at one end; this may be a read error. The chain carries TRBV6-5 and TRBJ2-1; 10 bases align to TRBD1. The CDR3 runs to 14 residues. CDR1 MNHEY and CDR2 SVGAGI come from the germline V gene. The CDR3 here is CVSSRDRGDYEQFF. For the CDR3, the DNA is TGTGTCAGCAGTCGGGACAGGGGAGATTACGAGCAGTTCTTC.

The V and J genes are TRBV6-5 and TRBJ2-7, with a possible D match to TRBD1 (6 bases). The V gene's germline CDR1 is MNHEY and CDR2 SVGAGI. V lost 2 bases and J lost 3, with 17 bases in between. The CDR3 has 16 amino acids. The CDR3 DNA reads TGTGCCAGCAGTTACCTAACAGGGTGCGAATACTACGAGCAGTACTTC. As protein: CASSYLTGCEYYEQYF.

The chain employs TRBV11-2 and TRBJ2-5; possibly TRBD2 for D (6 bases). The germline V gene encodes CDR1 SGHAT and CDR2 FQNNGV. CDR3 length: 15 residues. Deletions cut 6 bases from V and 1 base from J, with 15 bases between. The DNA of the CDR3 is TGTGCCAGCAGTTCCCGGGACTCGCCCCAAGAGACCCAGTACTTC. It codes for CASSSRDSPQETQYF.

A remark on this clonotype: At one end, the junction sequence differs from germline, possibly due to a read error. The CDR3 DNA reads TGTGCCAACAGTTACGGGGGCTCCCCTCCCTACGAGCAGTGCTTC. Translated: CANSYGGSPPYEQCF. This chain uses TRBV6-5 with TRBJ2-7; D may match TRBD1 or TRBD2 (6 bases each). Germline-derived CDR1 and CDR2 are MNHEY and SVGAGI. The CDR3 runs 15 residues.

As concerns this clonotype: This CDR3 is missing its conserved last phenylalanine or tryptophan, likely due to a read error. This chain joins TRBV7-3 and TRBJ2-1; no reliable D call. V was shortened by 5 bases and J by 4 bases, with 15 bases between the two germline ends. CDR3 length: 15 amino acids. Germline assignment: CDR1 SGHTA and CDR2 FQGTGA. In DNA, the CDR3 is TGTGCCAGCAGCCCGAATGTCGGGTCTTACAATGAGCAGTTCTTA. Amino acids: CASSPNVGSYNEQFL.